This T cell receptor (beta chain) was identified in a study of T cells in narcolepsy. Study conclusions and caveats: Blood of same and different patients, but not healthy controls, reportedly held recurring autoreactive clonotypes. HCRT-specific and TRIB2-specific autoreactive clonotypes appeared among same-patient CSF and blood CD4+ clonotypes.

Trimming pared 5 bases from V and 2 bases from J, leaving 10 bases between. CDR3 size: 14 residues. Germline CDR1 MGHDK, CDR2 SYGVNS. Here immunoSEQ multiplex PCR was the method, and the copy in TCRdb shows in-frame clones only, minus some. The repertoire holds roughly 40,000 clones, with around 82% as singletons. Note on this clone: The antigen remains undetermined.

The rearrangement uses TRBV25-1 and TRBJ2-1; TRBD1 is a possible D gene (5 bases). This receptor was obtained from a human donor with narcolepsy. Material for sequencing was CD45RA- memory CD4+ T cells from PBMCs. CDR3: CASSRTLAYNEQFF. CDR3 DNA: TGTGCCAGCAGTCGGACACTTGCCTACAATGAGCAGTTCTTC.